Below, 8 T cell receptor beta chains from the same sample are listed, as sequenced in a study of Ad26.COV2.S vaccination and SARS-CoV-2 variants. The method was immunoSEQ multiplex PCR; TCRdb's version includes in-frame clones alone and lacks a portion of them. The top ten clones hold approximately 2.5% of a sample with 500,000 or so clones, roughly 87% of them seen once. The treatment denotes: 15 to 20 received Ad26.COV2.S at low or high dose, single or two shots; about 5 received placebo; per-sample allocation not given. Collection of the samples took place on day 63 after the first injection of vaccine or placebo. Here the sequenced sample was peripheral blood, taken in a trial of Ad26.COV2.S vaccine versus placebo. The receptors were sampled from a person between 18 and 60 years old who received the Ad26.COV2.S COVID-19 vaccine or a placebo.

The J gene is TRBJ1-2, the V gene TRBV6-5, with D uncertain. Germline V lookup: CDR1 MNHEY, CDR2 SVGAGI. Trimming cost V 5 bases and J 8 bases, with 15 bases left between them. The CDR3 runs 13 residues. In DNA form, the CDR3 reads TGTGCCAGCAGTCCCCACTTTCTGCGGGGCTACACCTTC. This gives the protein CASSPHFLRGYTF.

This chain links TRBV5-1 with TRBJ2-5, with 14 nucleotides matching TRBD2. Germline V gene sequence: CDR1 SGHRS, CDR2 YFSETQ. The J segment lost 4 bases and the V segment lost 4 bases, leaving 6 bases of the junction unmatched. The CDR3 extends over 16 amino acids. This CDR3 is CASSPAGLAGGETQYF. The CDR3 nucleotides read TGCGCCAGCAGCCCCGCTGGACTAGCGGGAGGAGAGACCCAGTACTTC. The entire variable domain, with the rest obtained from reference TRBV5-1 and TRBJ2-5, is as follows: KAGVTQTPRYLIKTRGQQVTLSCSPISGHRSVSWYQQTPGQGLQFLFEYFSETQRNKGNFPGRFSGRQFSNSRSEMNVSTLELGDSALYLCASSPAGLAGGETQYFGPGTRLLVL.

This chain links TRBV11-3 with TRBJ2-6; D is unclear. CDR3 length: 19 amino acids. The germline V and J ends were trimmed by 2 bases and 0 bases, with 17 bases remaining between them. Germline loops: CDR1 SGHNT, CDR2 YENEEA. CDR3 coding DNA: TGTGCCAGCAGCTTAAGATATCAGGCCTCTATCTCTGGGGCCAACGTCCTGACTTTC. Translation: CASSLRYQASISGANVLTF.

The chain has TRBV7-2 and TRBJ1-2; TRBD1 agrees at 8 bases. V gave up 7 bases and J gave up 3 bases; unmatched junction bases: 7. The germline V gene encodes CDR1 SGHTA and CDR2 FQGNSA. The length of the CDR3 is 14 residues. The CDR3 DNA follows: TGTGCCAGCACCCGGGACAGGTGGGACTATGGCTACACCTTC. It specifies CASTRDRWDYGYTF.

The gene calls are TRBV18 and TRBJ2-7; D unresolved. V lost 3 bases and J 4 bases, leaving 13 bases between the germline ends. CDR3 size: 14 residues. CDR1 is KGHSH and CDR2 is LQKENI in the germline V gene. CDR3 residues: CASSPTGLVYEQYV. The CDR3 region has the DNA TGTGCCAGCTCACCGACCGGGCTCGTGTACGAGCAGTACGTC.

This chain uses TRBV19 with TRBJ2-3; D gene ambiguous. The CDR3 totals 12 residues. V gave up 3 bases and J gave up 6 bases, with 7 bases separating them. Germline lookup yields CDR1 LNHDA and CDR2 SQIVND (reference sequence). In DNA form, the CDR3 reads TGTGCCAGTAGTATTTCCCCGGATACGCAGTATTTT. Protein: CASSISPDTQYF.

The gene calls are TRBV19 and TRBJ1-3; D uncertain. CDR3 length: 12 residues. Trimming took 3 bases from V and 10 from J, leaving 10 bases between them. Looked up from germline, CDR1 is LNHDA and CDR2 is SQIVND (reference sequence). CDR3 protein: CASSIPAGTIYF. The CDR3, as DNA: TGTGCCAGTAGTATCCCCGCCGGGACCATATATTTT.

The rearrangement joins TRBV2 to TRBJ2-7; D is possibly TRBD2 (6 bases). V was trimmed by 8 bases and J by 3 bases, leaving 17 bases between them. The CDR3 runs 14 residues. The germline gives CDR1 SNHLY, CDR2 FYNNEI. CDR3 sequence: CASVGGEVGYEQYF. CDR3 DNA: TGTGCCAGCGTCGGGGGTGAGGTGGGCTACGAGCAGTACTTC.